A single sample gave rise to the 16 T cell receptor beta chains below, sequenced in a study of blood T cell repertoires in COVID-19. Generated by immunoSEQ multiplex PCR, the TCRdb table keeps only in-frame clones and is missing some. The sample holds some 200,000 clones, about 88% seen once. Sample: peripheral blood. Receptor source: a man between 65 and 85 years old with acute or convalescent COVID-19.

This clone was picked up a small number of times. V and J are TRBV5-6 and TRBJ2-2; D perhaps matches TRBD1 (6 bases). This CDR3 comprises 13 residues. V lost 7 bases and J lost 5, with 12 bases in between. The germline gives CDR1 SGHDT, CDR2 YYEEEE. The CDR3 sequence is CASSPQGTGELFF. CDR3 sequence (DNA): TGTGCCAGCTCCCCGCAGGGGACCGGGGAGCTGTTTTTT.

In DNA, the CDR3 is TGTGCCACCAGTGAAGCGGGACGGAATCAGCCCCAGCATTTT. Residues: CATSEAGRNQPQHF. The chain joins TRBV24-1 to TRBJ1-5; D perhaps matches TRBD1 (5 bases). The CDR3 runs to 14 residues. Per germline, CDR1 KGHDR and CDR2 SFDVKD. Trimming shortened V by 4 bases and J by 4 bases, and 10 bases separated the two germline ends.

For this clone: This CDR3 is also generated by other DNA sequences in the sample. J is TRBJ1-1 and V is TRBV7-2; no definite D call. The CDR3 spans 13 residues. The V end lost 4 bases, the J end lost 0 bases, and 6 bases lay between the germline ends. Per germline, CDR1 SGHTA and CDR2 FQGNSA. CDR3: CASSSSMNTEAFF. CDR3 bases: TGTGCCAGCAGCTCTTCTATGAACACTGAAGCTTTCTTT.

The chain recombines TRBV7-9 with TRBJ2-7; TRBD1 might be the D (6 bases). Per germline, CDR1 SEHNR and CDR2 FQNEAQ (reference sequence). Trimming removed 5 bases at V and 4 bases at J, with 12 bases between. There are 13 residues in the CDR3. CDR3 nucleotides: TGTGCCAGCAGCCTCCTACAGGGTTACGAGCAGTACTTC. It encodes CASSLLQGYEQYF. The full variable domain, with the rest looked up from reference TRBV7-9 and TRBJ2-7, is DTGVSQNPRHKITKRGQNVTFRCDPISEHNRLYWYRQTLGQGPEFLTYFQNEAQLEKSRLLSDRFSAERPKGSFSTLEIQRTEQGDSAMYLCASSLLQGYEQYFGPGTRLTVT.

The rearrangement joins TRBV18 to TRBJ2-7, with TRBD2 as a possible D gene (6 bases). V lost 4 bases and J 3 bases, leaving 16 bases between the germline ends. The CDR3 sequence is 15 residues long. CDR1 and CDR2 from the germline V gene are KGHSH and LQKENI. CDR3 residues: CASSRILREVYEQYF. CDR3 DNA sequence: TGTGCCAGCTCACGGATTCTCAGGGAGGTCTACGAGCAGTACTTC.

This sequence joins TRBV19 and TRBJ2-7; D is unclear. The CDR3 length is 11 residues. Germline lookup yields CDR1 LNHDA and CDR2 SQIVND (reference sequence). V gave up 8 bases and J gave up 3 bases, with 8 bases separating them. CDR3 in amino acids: CASGSSYEQYF. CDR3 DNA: TGTGCCAGTGGTAGTAGCTACGAGCAGTACTTC.

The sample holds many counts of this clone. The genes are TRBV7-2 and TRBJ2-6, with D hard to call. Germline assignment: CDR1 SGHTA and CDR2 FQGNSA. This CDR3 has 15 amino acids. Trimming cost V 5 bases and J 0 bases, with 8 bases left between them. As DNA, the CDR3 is TGTGCCAGCAGCCGTAGTAGCTCTGGGGCCAACGTCCTGACTTTC. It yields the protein CASSRSSSGANVLTF.

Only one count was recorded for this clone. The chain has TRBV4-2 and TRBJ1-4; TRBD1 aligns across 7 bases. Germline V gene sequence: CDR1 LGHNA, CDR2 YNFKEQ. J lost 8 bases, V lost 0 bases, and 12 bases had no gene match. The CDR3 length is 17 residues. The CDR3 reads CASSQDLGGTALEKLFF. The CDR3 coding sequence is TGTGCCAGCAGCCAAGATCTCGGTGGGACAGCCCTGGAAAAACTGTTTTTT.

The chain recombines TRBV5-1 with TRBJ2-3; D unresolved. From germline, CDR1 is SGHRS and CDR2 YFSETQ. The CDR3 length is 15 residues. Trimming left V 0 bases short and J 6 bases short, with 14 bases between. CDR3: CASSLAGHPVDTQYF. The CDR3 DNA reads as TGCGCCAGCAGCTTGGCAGGTCATCCCGTGGATACGCAGTATTTT.

The CDR3 here is CASSPGQGIQPQHF. The CDR3, as DNA: TGTGCCAGCAGTCCCGGACAGGGAATTCAGCCCCAGCATTTT. The gene calls are TRBV6-6 and TRBJ1-5; 8 nucleotides line up with TRBD1. The V gene's germline CDR1 is MNHNY and CDR2 SVGAGI (reference sequence). CDR3 size: 14 residues. V was pared by 5 bases and J by 6 bases, with 6 bases of the junction left unmatched.

The CDR3 DNA reads TGTGCCAGCAGTTACTCAGGAGGGGGCGCGGGGGCTTTCTTT. Protein: CASSYSGGGAGAFF. V is TRBV6-6 and J is TRBJ1-1; TRBD1 agrees at 7 bases. V shed 0 bases and J 11 bases; nucleotides not matched to a gene: 9. Germline loops: CDR1 MNHNY, CDR2 SVGAGI (reference sequence). This CDR3 has 14 residues.

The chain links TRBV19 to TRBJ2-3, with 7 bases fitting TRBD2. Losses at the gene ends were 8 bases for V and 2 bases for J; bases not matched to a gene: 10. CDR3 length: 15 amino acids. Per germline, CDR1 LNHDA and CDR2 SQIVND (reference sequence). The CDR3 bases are TGTGCCAGTGGGGGGGACGGGACGCTCACAGATACGCAGTATTTT. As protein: CASGGDGTLTDTQYF.

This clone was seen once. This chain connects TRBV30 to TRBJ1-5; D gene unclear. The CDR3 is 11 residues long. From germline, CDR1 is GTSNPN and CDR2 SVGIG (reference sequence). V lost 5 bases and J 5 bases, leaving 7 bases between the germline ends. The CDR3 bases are TGTGCCTGGGGCCGGGATCAGCCCCAGCATTTT. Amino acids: CAWGRDQPQHF.

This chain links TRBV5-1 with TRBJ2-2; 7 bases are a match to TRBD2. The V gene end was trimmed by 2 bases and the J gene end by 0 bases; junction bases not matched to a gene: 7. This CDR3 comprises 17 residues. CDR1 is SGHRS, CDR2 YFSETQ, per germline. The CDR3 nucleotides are TGCGCCAGCAGCTTACTCTCTAGCGGCCCGAACACCGGGGAGCTGTTTTTT. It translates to CASSLLSSGPNTGELFF.

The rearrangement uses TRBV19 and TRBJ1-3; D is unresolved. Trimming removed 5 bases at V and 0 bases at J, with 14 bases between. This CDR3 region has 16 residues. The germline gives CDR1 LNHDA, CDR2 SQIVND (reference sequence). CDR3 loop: CASSVSAAVSGNTIYF. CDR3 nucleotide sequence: TGTGCCAGTAGTGTAAGCGCGGCAGTCTCTGGAAACACCATATATTTT.

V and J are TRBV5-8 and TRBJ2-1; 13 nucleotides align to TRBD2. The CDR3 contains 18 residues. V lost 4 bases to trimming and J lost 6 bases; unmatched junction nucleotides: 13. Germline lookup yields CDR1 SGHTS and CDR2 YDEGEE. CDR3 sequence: CASSRRGTSGKRANEQFF. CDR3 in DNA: TGTGCCAGCAGCCGGAGGGGGACTAGCGGGAAAAGAGCCAATGAGCAGTTCTTC.